A selection of T cell receptor beta chains follows, all from one sample in a study of blood T cell repertoires in COVID-19. This table comes from immunoSEQ multiplex PCR, and its TCRdb copy is limited to in-frame clones, with some not included. The sample lists about 220,000 clones, about nine tenths seen once, with more than 3.5% in the top ten. The source material was PBMCs or T cells enriched from blood (not recorded which). The receptors derive from a woman in her thirties or forties with acute COVID-19. Both conserved end residues are part of each CDR3. The D gene is left open where the match is weak. Size is stated for part of the rows, as once, few or many counts, or as a class when the clone is expanded.

TRBJ1-2 TRBV12-5 NA NA TGTGCTAGTGGTTTGGGCGGGGAGGCTGGCTACACCTTC CASGLGGEAGYTF
TRBJ1-5 TRBV14 once TRBD1 TGTGCCAGCAGTCGAACAGGGGGCCGGGGGTATAGCAATCAGCCCCAGCATTTT CASSRTGGRGYSNQPQHF
TRBJ1-1 TRBV5-4 many NA TGTGCCAGCAGCTTGAACGCACTGAGGCGGGCGGACACTGAAGCTTTCTTT CASSLNALRRADTEAFF
TRBJ2-2 TRBV11-2 NA TRBD1 TGTGCCAGCAGCTTAGCGGGACAGGGGGCGCAGATCACCGGGGAGCTGTTTTTT CASSLAGQGAQITGELFF
TRBJ1-3 TRBV9 NA NA TGTGCCAGCAGCGAGAGCGGGTTAGCTGGAAACACCATATATTTT CASSESGLAGNTIYF
TRBJ2-7 TRBV5-8 NA TRBD2 TGTGCCAGCAGCCGCACTAGCGGGGGGGCCTACGAGCAGTACTTC CASSRTSGGAYEQYF
TRBJ2-3 TRBV24-1 NA TRBD1 TGTGCCACCAGTCAGCCGGGACAGGGCATCCAAGATACGCAGTATTTT CATSQPGQGIQDTQYF
TRBJ1-1 TRBV27 NA TRBD1 TGTGCCAGCAGCCTTCTTAGGACAGGGGGTGAAGCTTTCTTT CASSLLRTGGEAFF
TRBJ1-2 TRBV6-5 NA NA TGTGCCAGCAGTTATCAGAACTATGGCTACACCTTC CASSYQNYGYTF
TRBJ1-1 TRBV3-1/TRBV3-2 NA NA TGTGCCAGCAGCCAAGTCCGGTCCCAAATGAACACTGAAGCTTTCTTT CASSQVRSQMNTEAFF
TRBJ2-6 TRBV6-5 NA NA TGTGCCAGCAGTTCCGGGATTAGCTCTGGGGCCAACGTCCTGACTTTC CASSSGISSGANVLTF
TRBJ2-2 TRBV7-8 NA NA TGTGCCAGCCGCAGGGGGAACACCGGGGAGCTGTTTTTT CASRRGNTGELFF
TRBJ1-2 TRBV15 NA NA TGTGCCACCAGCCGCTTGAGGGCTAGCCAAGCAAACTATGGCTACACCTTC CATSRLRASQANYGYTF
TRBJ1-6 TRBV9 NA TRBD1 TGTGCCAGCAGCGTAGCTACTTCGGACAGGACCAGGGGGGCCCTCCACTTT CASSVATSDRTRGALHF
TRBJ1-6 TRBV5-6 NA TRBD1 TGTGCCAGCAGCTTCTATTCCAGACAGGGCAGGACACCCCTCCACTTT CASSFYSRQGRTPLHF
TRBJ2-7 TRBV7-2 NA NA TGTGCCAGCAGGCAAACCCCAGGGGGGAGGTACGAGCAGTACTTC CASRQTPGGRYEQYF
TRBJ2-2 TRBV9 NA NA TGTGCCAGCAGCGTTTCCCGTTTGACCGGGGAGCTGTTTTTT CASSVSRLTGELFF
TRBJ1-1 TRBV6-2/TRBV6-3 NA TRBD1 TGTGCCAGCAGTCTGACAGGGGGCCGCGCTGAAGCTTTCTTT CASSLTGGRAEAFF
TRBJ1-1 TRBV5-4 NA NA TGTGCCAGCAGTCAAGGGGAATACACTGAAGCTTTCTTT CASSQGEYTEAFF
TRBJ1-5 TRBV2 NA NA TGTGCCAGCAGTGACAGCGGGCGCAATCAGCCCCAGCATTTT CASSDSGRNQPQHF
TRBJ1-6 TRBV19 NA TRBD1 TGTGCCAGTAGTTCACCGGGACAGCAGAATTCACCCCTCCACTTT CASSSPGQQNSPLHF
TRBJ1-1 TRBV7-2 few NA TGTGCCAGCAGCATCCTAACCGTGAACACTGAAGCTTTCTTT CASSILTVNTEAFF
TRBJ1-1 TRBV28 NA TRBD1 TGTGCCAGCAGTTTAGGCCTTGGGACAGGAACAGTCACTGAAGCTTTCTTT CASSLGLGTGTVTEAFF
TRBJ1-2 TRBV6-5 NA TRBD1 TGTGCCAGCAGTTACTCAGGGGGCACATATGGCTACACCTTC CASSYSGGTYGYTF
TRBJ1-2 TRBV14 NA TRBD1 TGTGCCAGCAGCCAAGAGGCATCAGGGGGCTATGGCTACACCTTC CASSQEASGGYGYTF
TRBJ2-3 TRBV4-2 NA NA TGTGCCAGCAGCCATGGTGAAAGGGGCGGCACAGATACGCAGTATTTT CASSHGERGGTDTQYF
TRBJ2-5 TRBV6-2/TRBV6-3 NA NA TGTGCCAGCAGTTATAACGGACTCGGGGAGACCCAGTACTTC CASSYNGLGETQYF
TRBJ2-1 TRBV5-1 NA NA TGCGCCAGCAGCCCGCAGATGTTCTCCTACAATGAGCAGTTCTTC CASSPQMFSYNEQFF
TRBJ1-2 TRBV3-1/TRBV3-2 NA NA TGTGCCAGCACAGGGTTGAACTATGGCTACACCTTC CASTGLNYGYTF
TRBJ1-1 TRBV5-1 NA TRBD1 TGCGCCAGCAGACTCGACAGGGTCACTGAAGCTTTCTTT CASRLDRVTEAFF
TRBJ1-1 TRBV3-1/TRBV3-2 NA NA TGTGCCAGCAGCCCAGTTGGCGTACGGAGACAGGAGAGGACTGAAGCTTTCTTT CASSPVGVRRQERTEAFF
TRBJ1-1 TRBV11-2 NA NA TGTGCCAGCAGCTTAAAAGGTCACGGGATAAACACTGAAGCTTTCTTT CASSLKGHGINTEAFF
TRBJ1-2 TRBV12-3/TRBV12-4 NA NA TGTGCCAGCAGTTTACGAGGCGGCTACACCTTC CASSLRGGYTF
TRBJ2-7 TRBV25-1 NA NA TGTGCCAGCAGTGAATCCAGGGGCTACGAGCAGTACTTC CASSESRGYEQYF
TRBJ1-2 TRBV2 NA TRBD1 TGTGCCAGCAGAGGACAGGGGGCTAACTATGGCTACACCTTC CASRGQGANYGYTF
TRBJ1-2 TRBV7-2 few NA TGTGCCAGCAGCCCAACGGGGAACTATGGCTACACCTTC CASSPTGNYGYTF
TRBJ1-2 TRBV6-5 NA NA TGTGCCAGCAGTTACTCACAGGGCGACAACTATGGCTACACCTTC CASSYSQGDNYGYTF
TRBJ1-1 TRBV9 NA TRBD1 TGTGCCAGCAGCGTACAGGGGGACATGGCTGAAGCTTTCTTT CASSVQGDMAEAFF
TRBJ1-2 TRBV9 NA TRBD1 TGTGCCAGCAGCGGATCAGGGGGCAGGAACTATGGCTACACCTTC CASSGSGGRNYGYTF
TRBJ1-1 TRBV2 NA NA TGTGCCAGCAGTGACACGGTGAACACTGAAGCTTTCTTT CASSDTVNTEAFF
TRBJ1-5 TRBV19 NA NA TGTGCCAGTAGTATTAAACAGGCGTATAGCAATCAGCCCCAGCATTTT CASSIKQAYSNQPQHF
TRBJ2-7 TRBV19 NA TRBD1 TGTGCCAGTAGTCCCTCCGGGACAGGAGTCTTCGGAGAGCAGTACTTC CASSPSGTGVFGEQYF
TRBJ1-2 TRBV24-1 NA TRBD1 TGTGCCACCAGCTATCTAGCCAGGGGGCGCGATGGCTACACCTTC CATSYLARGRDGYTF
TRBJ2-5 TRBV12-5 NA NA TGTGCTAGTGGTCTTGACAGTGAGGAGACCCAGTACTTC CASGLDSEETQYF
TRBJ1-2 TRBV9 NA NA TGTGCCAGCAGCGGGACAGCAAGAGCTAACTATGGCTACACCTTC CASSGTARANYGYTF
TRBJ1-3 TRBV9 NA TRBD1 TGTGCCAGCAGCGGGGACAGCCTAAACACCATATATTTT CASSGDSLNTIYF
TRBJ2-6 TRBV6-1 once NA TGTGCCAGCAGTGTGGAGGGAGCTGGGGCCAACGTCCTGACTTTC CASSVEGAGANVLTF
TRBJ1-6 TRBV4-3 NA NA TGCGCCAGCAGCCAAGTTCAACAGACCTATAATTCACCCCTCCACTTT CASSQVQQTYNSPLHF
TRBJ1-6 TRBV27 NA TRBD1 TGTGCCAGCAGCCCGGGACAGGGTTCTTCACCCCTCCACTTT CASSPGQGSSPLHF
TRBJ1-4 TRBV3-1/TRBV3-2 once NA TGTGCCAGCAGCCCAGGGGTAGTAGGTGAAAAACTGTTTTTT CASSPGVVGEKLFF
TRBJ2-7 TRBV7-9 NA NA TGTGCCAGCAGCCGGCCCACCGGAGCCCCCCTCTACGAGCAGTACTTC CASSRPTGAPLYEQYF
TRBJ2-2 TRBV6-4 few TRBD2 TGTGCCAGCAGCGCGGGGGAGGACACCGGGGAGCTGTTTTTT CASSAGEDTGELFF